This T cell receptor beta chain derives from a study of cytomegalovirus exposure and HLA in healthy donors. The V gene's germline CDR1 is MNHEY and CDR2 SVGAGI. The CDR3 sequence is 12 residues long. V was pared by 9 bases and J by 6 bases, with 14 bases between. The PCR used 60 Vbeta and 13 Jbeta primers. Here immunoSEQ multiplex PCR was the method, and the copy in TCRdb shows in-frame clones only, minus some. The sample lists about 180,000 clones, about 72% seen once, with 2% to 2.5% in the top ten. The TCR was taken from a human donor in good health. V is TRBV6-5 and J is TRBJ1-1; maybe TRBD1 (5 bases). The material sequenced was PBMCs. CDR3 region: CASRGRASEAFF. The CDR3 DNA reads as TGTGCCAGTAGGGGCAGGGCGTCTGAAGCTTTCTTT.